These T cell receptor beta chains were read from a single sample in a study of technical replicates of blood from several donors. Produced via immunoSEQ multiplex PCR; TCRdb's table is partial and in-frame only. The table shows about 97,000 clones, with about 95% occurring only once. Sequencing was carried out using T cells isolated from PBMCs. The receptors originated from a human donor in good health. Each CDR3 is given with its conserved first and last residue. The order of the fields is J gene, clone size, D gene, V gene, CDR3 protein, CDR3 DNA. D genes are given only for firm matches. A clone size is listed for some rows: how often the clone was seen (once, few, many), or a class if it is expanded.

>TRBJ2-3|once|.|TRBV30
CAWSRREIDTQYF
TGTGCCTGGAGTAGGAGGGAGATAGATACGCAGTATTTT
>TRBJ2-3|.|.|TRBV19
CASSMRIDTQYF
TGTGCCAGTAGTATGCGAATAGATACGCAGTATTTT
>TRBJ2-1|.|.|TRBV28
CASSLWNGQGRDEQFF
TGTGCCAGCAGTTTATGGAATGGGCAGGGGAGAGATGAGCAGTTCTTC
>TRBJ1-1|.|.|TRBV5-1
CASKLAGSGNTEAFF
TGCGCCAGCAAATTGGCGGGATCAGGGAACACTGAAGCTTTCTTT
>TRBJ2-3|.|TRBD2|TRBV11-2
CASSLDPSGRYNTDTQYF
TGTGCCAGCAGCTTAGATCCTAGCGGGAGATATAACACAGATACGCAGTATTTT
>TRBJ1-2|.|.|TRBV6-6
CASSYSFRGGDYGYTF
TGTGCCAGCAGTTACTCTTTTAGGGGAGGCGACTATGGCTACACCTTC
>TRBJ2-7|.|.|TRBV5-8
CASGWGAGYEQYF
TGTGCCAGCGGCTGGGGAGCGGGCTACGAGCAGTACTTC
>TRBJ2-3|.|TRBD1|TRBV5-8
CASSQTGGGTDTQYF
TGTGCCAGCAGTCAGACAGGGGGCGGCACAGATACGCAGTATTTT
>TRBJ1-2|.|TRBD1|TRBV23-1
CASSRRPGQGGIGYTF
TGCGCCAGCAGTCGACGACCTGGACAGGGTGGAATAGGCTACACCTTC
>TRBJ2-7|.|.|TRBV27
CASSLESLHSSYEQYF
TGTGCCAGCAGCCTCGAGTCCCTACACAGCTCCTACGAGCAGTACTTC